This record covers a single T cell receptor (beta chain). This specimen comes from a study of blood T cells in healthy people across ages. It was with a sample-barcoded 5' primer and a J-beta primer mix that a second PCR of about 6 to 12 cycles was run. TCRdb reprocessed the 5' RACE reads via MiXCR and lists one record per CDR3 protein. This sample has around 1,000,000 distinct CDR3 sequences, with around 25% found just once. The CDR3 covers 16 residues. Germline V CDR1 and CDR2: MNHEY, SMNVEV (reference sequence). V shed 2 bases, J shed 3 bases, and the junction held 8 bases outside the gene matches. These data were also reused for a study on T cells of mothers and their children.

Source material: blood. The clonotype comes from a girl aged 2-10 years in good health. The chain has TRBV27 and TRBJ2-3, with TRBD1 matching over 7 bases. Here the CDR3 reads CASSLRGRGSTDTQYF. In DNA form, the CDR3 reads TGTGCCAGCAGTTTAAGGGGGCGCGGTTCTACAGATACGCAGTATTTT.